The T cell receptor (beta chain) described here comes from a study of spatial heterogeneity in lung cancer. Study in general: Sequences of the beta chain were consistently detected in greater numbers than alpha-chain sequences.

Indicated time point: blood at routine non-recurrence follow-up after resection. There are 13 residues in the CDR3. The ends were cut back, 7 bases at V and 4 bases at J, with 11 bases in the middle. Germline V gives CDR1 MNHEY, CDR2 SVGAGI. TCR cDNA molecules each carried a unique molecular identifier. TCRdb independently ran MiXCR on the 5' RACE reads; one entry per CDR3 protein. Among about 15,000 distinct CDR3 sequences listed, 5% to 6.5% were seen once. This clonotype was seen ten or more times. Its antigen is currently unknown. Whole-study results and caveats: More often at tumor resection than at routine follow-up, ubiquitous expanded tumor TCRs were detected in the blood.

The material was PBMCs, obtained at follow-up. The chain carries TRBV6-5 and TRBJ1-3; D not resolved. This clonotype was sampled from a male donor with early-stage non-small cell lung cancer. The CDR3 bases are TGTGCCAGCACCTCACCGGGGGGAAACACCATATATTTT. It encodes CASTSPGGNTIYF.